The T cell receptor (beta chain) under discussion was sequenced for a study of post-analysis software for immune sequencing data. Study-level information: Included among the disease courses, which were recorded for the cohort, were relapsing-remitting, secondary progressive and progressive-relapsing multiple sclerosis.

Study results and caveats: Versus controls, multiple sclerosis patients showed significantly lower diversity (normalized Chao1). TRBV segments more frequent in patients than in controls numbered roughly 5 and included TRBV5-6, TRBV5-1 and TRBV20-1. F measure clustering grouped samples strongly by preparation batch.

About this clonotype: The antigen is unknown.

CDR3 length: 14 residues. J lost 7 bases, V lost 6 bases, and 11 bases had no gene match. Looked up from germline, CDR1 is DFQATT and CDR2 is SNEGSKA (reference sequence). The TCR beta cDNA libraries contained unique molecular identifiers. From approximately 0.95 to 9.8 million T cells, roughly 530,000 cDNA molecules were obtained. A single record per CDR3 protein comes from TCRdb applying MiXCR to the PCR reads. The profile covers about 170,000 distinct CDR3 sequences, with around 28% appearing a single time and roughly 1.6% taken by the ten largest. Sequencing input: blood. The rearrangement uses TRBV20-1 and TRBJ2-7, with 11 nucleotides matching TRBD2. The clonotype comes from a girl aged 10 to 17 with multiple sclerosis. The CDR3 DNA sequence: TGCAGTGCCCAGACTAGCGGGGATGTCAATGAGCAGTACTTC. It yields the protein CSAQTSGDVNEQYF.